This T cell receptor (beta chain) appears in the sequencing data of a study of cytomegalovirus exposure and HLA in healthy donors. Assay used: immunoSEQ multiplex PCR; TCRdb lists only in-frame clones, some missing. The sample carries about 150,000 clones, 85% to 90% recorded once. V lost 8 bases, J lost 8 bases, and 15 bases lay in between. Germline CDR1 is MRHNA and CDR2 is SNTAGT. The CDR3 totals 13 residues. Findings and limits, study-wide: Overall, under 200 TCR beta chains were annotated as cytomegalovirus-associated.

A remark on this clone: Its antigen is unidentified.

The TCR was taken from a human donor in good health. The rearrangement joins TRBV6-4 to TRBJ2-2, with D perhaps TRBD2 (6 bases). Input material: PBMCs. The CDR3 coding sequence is TGTGCCAGCGGTGGTCGGGGGTCGGGGGAGCTGTTTTTT. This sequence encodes CASGGRGSGELFF.